These T cell receptor beta chains were read from a single sample in a study of T cell responses to AZD1222 COVID-19 vaccine. Libraries were prepared by immunoSEQ multiplex PCR; TCRdb keeps only in-frame clonotypes and omits some of them. The sample includes over 50,000 clones, roughly 84% seen only once; the top ten take around 27%. Material: peripheral blood, obtained on day 0 of AZD1222 vaccination. These receptors all stem from an adult in good health. Each CDR3 is given with its conserved first and last residue. The order of the fields is clone size, J gene, V gene, D gene, CDR3 protein, CDR3 DNA. A D gene is named only where the DNA matches it firmly. Part of the rows lack a size; the others show once, few, many or a class for expanded clones.

-,TRBJ2-2,TRBV2,-,CASRAGQPPFGGTGELFF,TGTGCCAGCAGAGCCGGACAGCCGCCATTTGGGGGCACCGGGGAGCTGTTTTTT
-,TRBJ2-4,TRBV28,-,CASSLHQGYKNIQYF,TGTGCCAGCAGTTTACATCAGGGTTACAAAAACATTCAGTACTTC
few,TRBJ2-1,TRBV7-2,TRBD2,CASSPWTSGRVQFF,TGTGCCAGCAGCCCCTGGACTAGCGGGAGGGTACAGTTCTTC
-,TRBJ1-1,TRBV5-1,TRBD1,CASSRQGGKPEAFF,TGCGCCAGCAGCCGACAGGGGGGTAAACCTGAAGCTTTCTTT
once,TRBJ2-7,TRBV18,-,CASSPPRPRREQYF,TGTGCCAGCTCCCCCCCCCGTCCCCGACGCGAGCAGTACTTC
-,TRBJ1-1,TRBV7-2,-,CASSLVGGPRSTEAFF,TGTGCCAGCAGCCTCGTGGGTGGACCGAGGAGCACTGAAGCTTTCTTT
-,TRBJ2-2,TRBV7-2,TRBD2,CASSLTPPTSGTGELFF,TGTGCCAGCAGCTTAACTCCTCCGACTAGCGGGACCGGGGAGCTGTTTTTT
-,TRBJ1-2,TRBV7-9,TRBD1,CASSVSPTGVDGYTF,TGTGCCAGCAGCGTTAGTCCGACAGGGGTCGATGGCTACACCTTC
-,TRBJ2-3,TRBV5-1,TRBD2,CASSWGGRTADTQYF,TGCGCCAGCAGCTGGGGGGGACGAACCGCAGATACGCAGTATTTT
once,TRBJ2-5,TRBV30,-,CAWSAGQYQETQYF,TGTGCCTGGAGTGCCGGACAGTACCAAGAGACCCAGTACTTC
once,TRBJ1-6,TRBV10-2,-,CASSAAGNSPLHF,TGCGCCAGCAGTGCTGCGGGGAATTCACCCCTCCACTTT
-,TRBJ1-1,TRBV6-5,-,CASSPIGGNTEAFF,TGTGCCAGCAGTCCGATCGGGGGAAACACTGAAGCTTTCTTT
-,TRBJ2-1,TRBV5-6,TRBD1,CASSIPGQGPNEQFF,TGTGCCAGCAGCATACCGGGACAGGGACCTAATGAGCAGTTCTTC
-,TRBJ1-1,TRBV18,-,CASSPTIGDTEAFF,TGTGCCAGCTCACCGACTATCGGGGACACTGAAGCTTTCTTT
-,TRBJ2-2,TRBV24-1,TRBD1,CATSDSTGANTGELFF,TGTGCCACCAGTGATTCGACAGGGGCGAACACCGGGGAGCTGTTTTTT
few,TRBJ2-5,TRBV2,TRBD1,CASSAGTGGIFQETQYF,TGTGCCAGCAGCGCCGGGACAGGGGGCATCTTCCAAGAGACCCAGTACTTC
once,TRBJ1-1,TRBV18,-,CASSPRSGQNTEAFF,TGTGCCAGCTCACCTCGGTCAGGCCAGAACACTGAAGCTTTCTTT
-,TRBJ2-5,TRBV27,-,CASISQEGETQYF,TGTGCCAGCATTTCACAGGAAGGAGAGACCCAGTACTTC
-,TRBJ2-1,TRBV3-1/TRBV3-2,TRBD2,CASSQDFSSGSDEQFF,TGTGCCAGCAGCCAAGATTTCTCTAGCGGGAGCGATGAGCAGTTCTTC
once,TRBJ2-1,TRBV29-1,TRBD1,CSVRQSRDRGAEQFF,TGCAGCGTGCGACAGTCCCGGGACAGGGGGGCTGAGCAGTTCTTC
-,TRBJ2-7,TRBV9,-,CASSTMTDSYEQYF,TGTGCCAGCAGCACCATGACCGATTCCTACGAGCAGTACTTC
-,TRBJ1-6,TRBV2,TRBD1,CASRASPGTVYSPLHF,TGTGCCAGCAGAGCCTCCCCCGGGACAGTATATTCACCCCTCCACTTT
-,TRBJ2-3,TRBV24-1,TRBD2,CATSDRTSGRTTDTQYF,TGTGCCACCAGTGATCGGACTAGCGGGAGGACCACAGATACGCAGTATTTT
-,TRBJ2-3,TRBV9,TRBD2,CASSVLGGRGIDTQYF,TGTGCCAGCAGCGTACTGGGCGGGAGAGGGATAGATACGCAGTATTTT
once,TRBJ1-5,TRBV15,TRBD1,CATSRNRQGGNQPQHF,TGTGCCACCAGCAGGAATAGACAGGGCGGCAATCAGCCCCAGCATTTT
few,TRBJ2-3,TRBV10-3,-,CAISALGTTDTQYF,TGTGCCATCAGTGCTTTAGGGACAACAGATACGCAGTATTTT
-,TRBJ2-1,TRBV6-2/TRBV6-3,TRBD2,CASSYLTGLAGGNSEQFF,TGTGCCAGCAGTTACCTCACAGGACTAGCGGGAGGTAATAGTGAGCAGTTCTTC
once,TRBJ2-7,TRBV7-8,-,CASSLTGNDEQYF,TGTGCCAGCAGCTTAACAGGGAACGACGAGCAGTACTTC
-,TRBJ1-3,TRBV11-2,-,CASSRGPTGGNTIYF,TGTGCCAGCAGCCGGGGACCCACAGGGGGAAACACCATATATTTT
-,TRBJ2-1,TRBV19,TRBD2,CASSIDIAGGEFF,TGTGCCAGTAGTATAGACATAGCGGGAGGTGAGTTCTTC
-,TRBJ1-1,TRBV5-4,TRBD1,CASSPSTGELVSEAFF,TGTGCCAGCAGCCCTTCGACAGGGGAGTTGGTATCTGAAGCTTTCTTT
-,TRBJ2-7,TRBV7-3,TRBD2,CASSLRGTSGISEQYF,TGTGCCAGCAGCTTAAGAGGGACTAGCGGGATTTCCGAGCAGTACTTC
-,TRBJ1-3,TRBV29-1,-,CSVAGTSGNTIYF,TGCAGCGTGGCGGGCACATCTGGAAACACCATATATTTT
-,TRBJ2-1,TRBV19,TRBD2,CASTRVAGGYNEQFF,TGTGCCAGTACGAGGGTGGCGGGAGGGTACAATGAGCAGTTCTTC
-,TRBJ2-5,TRBV7-2,-,CASSPYQETQYF,TGTGCCAGCAGCCCTTACCAAGAGACCCAGTACTTC
-,TRBJ1-2,TRBV5-4,-,CASSLKPDSKEGYTF,TGTGCCAGCAGCTTAAAGCCGGACAGTAAAGAAGGCTACACCTTC
few,TRBJ1-3,TRBV9,-,CASSVSINSGNTIYF,TGTGCCAGCAGCGTGTCCATTAACTCTGGAAACACCATATATTTT
-,TRBJ2-1,TRBV11-2,TRBD2,CASSSPLAGGPNEQFF,TGTGCCAGCAGCTCTCCCCTAGCGGGAGGGCCGAATGAGCAGTTCTTC
-,TRBJ2-5,TRBV7-2,-,CASSLVANQETQYF,TGTGCCAGCAGCTTAGTTGCTAACCAAGAGACCCAGTACTTC
few,TRBJ2-1,TRBV13,TRBD1,CASSLVPGGQGAHEQFF,TGTGCCAGCAGCTTAGTACCGGGGGGACAGGGGGCCCATGAGCAGTTCTTC
-,TRBJ1-3,TRBV19,-,CASSHGPRSGNTIYF,TGTGCCAGTAGCCATGGACCGCGCTCTGGAAACACCATATATTTT
once,TRBJ1-2,TRBV7-2,TRBD1,CASSLDRQGRGGYTF,TGTGCCAGCAGCTTAGACCGACAGGGTAGAGGCGGCTACACCTTC
-,TRBJ2-7,TRBV18,TRBD2,CASSGTRPSGLSYEQYF,TGTGCCAGCTCCGGGACTAGACCGTCGGGGCTCTCCTACGAGCAGTACTTC
-,TRBJ2-1,TRBV30,TRBD2,CAWSVRLAGNNEQFF,TGTGCCTGGAGTGTTCGTCTAGCGGGGAACAATGAGCAGTTCTTC
-,TRBJ2-5,TRBV18,-,CASSPQRQETQYF,TGTGCCAGCTCACCACAGAGGCAAGAGACCCAGTACTTC
-,TRBJ2-7,TRBV7-9,-,CASSPNLVGASSEQYF,TGTGCCAGCAGCCCAAACTTAGTCGGAGCGTCTAGCGAGCAGTACTTC
once,TRBJ1-2,TRBV3-1/TRBV3-2,-,CASSQVGGGYTF,TGTGCCAGCAGCCAAGTCGGAGGCGGCTACACCTTC
-,TRBJ2-1,TRBV7-2,-,CASSSYRESEQFF,TGTGCCAGCAGCTCATACAGGGAGAGTGAGCAGTTCTTC
-,TRBJ2-3,TRBV29-1,TRBD2,CSAVSKIRTSGTTDTQYF,TGCAGCGCCGTTTCCAAAATACGGACTAGCGGGACCACAGATACGCAGTATTTT
-,TRBJ1-1,TRBV7-3,-,CASSTTGFGTEAFF,TGTGCCAGCAGCACAACAGGGTTTGGCACTGAAGCTTTCTTT
-,TRBJ2-1,TRBV2,-,CASVGRGDTYNEQFF,TGTGCCAGCGTCGGGCGCGGGGACACCTACAATGAGCAGTTCTTC
-,TRBJ2-3,TRBV4-1,TRBD2,CASSGPSGLAGGVGTQYF,TGCGCCAGCAGCGGACCGTCTGGACTAGCGGGAGGAGTCGGTACGCAGTATTTT
-,TRBJ1-5,TRBV2,-,CASNEGGVNQPQHF,TGTGCCAGCAACGAGGGAGGGGTCAATCAGCCCCAGCATTTT
-,TRBJ2-7,TRBV10-3,-,CAISDGGARSYEQYF,TGTGCCATCAGTGATGGAGGGGCGAGGTCCTACGAGCAGTACTTC
once,TRBJ2-1,TRBV3-1/TRBV3-2,-,CASSRGGYNEQFF,TGTGCCAGCAGCCGCGGCGGGTACAATGAGCAGTTCTTC